The 21 T cell receptor beta chains below were found in one sample sequenced in a study of beta chain features in type 1 diabetes. Reverse transcribing all isolated RNA meant expressed TCRB transcripts were sequenced. The repertoire was sequenced with immunoSEQ multiplex PCR; TCRdb's copy has only in-frame clones and lacks some. The top ten clones hold about 0.065% of a sample with hundreds of thousands of clones, approximately 30% of them seen once. Sequences were obtained from naive CD4+ T cells from blood. The receptors here all came from a man between 18 and 29 years old in good health.

This clone was counted between two and nine times. This rearrangement joins TRBV7-9 to TRBJ1-1; TRBD1 aligns across 11 bases. The J segment lost 10 bases and the V segment lost 5 bases, leaving 9 bases of the junction unmatched. The CDR3 runs 14 residues. Germline V gene data show CDR1 as SEHNR and CDR2 as FQNEAQ (reference sequence). The CDR3 protein is CASSPEGQGVRAFF. In nucleotides, the CDR3 is TGTGCCAGCAGCCCGGAGGGACAGGGGGTACGAGCTTTCTTT.

The chain links TRBV11-2 to TRBJ1-2, with D tentatively TRBD1 (5 bases). V shed 4 bases and J shed 6 bases, with 21 bases lying between them. From germline, CDR1 is SGHAT and CDR2 FQNNGV. The CDR3 loop spans 16 amino acids. Here the CDR3 DNA reads TGTGCCAGCAGCTGGACATTGGTTGCAGGGAGCGATGGCTACACCTTC. It specifies CASSWTLVAGSDGYTF.

This rearrangement joins TRBV10-3 to TRBJ2-1; 12 positions agree with TRBD1. The CDR3 spans 14 residues. Per the germline V gene, CDR1 is ENHRY and CDR2 is SYGVKD. J gave up 9 bases and V 5 bases, and 5 bases lay outside the gene matches. The CDR3 protein is CAISRDRGLGEQFF. Written as DNA, the CDR3 is TGTGCCATCAGTCGGGACAGGGGGCTAGGTGAGCAGTTCTTC.

V usage is TRBV9 and J usage is TRBJ2-3; D is undetermined. The CDR3 has 14 residues. V was pared by 4 bases and J by 0 bases, with 9 bases between. Germline V gene sequence: CDR1 SGDLS, CDR2 YYNGEE. CDR3 DNA sequence: TGTGCCAGCAGCCGGCAGACTAGCACAGATACGCAGTATTTT. Encoded protein: CASSRQTSTDTQYF.

The chain links TRBV5-1 to TRBJ2-1; 8 positions match TRBD2. Germline CDR1 reads SGHRS; CDR2 reads YFSETQ. CDR3 length: 14 amino acids. V dropped 5 bases and J dropped 5; count of bases not matched to a gene: 6. The chain's CDR3 is CASSREGPHNEQFF. DNA of the CDR3: TGCGCCAGCAGTCGGGAGGGCCCTCACAATGAGCAGTTCTTC.

Only a few counts were recorded for this clone. This chain uses TRBV11-2 with TRBJ1-2, with a possible D match to TRBD1 (6 bases). V was pared by 6 bases and J by 4 bases, with 15 bases between. The CDR3 spans 14 residues. Germline V gene lookup returns CDR1 SGHAT and CDR2 FQNNGV. CDR3 nucleotides: TGTGCCAGCAGTTCACAGGGTCCGGCCTATGGCTACACCTTC. Amino acids: CASSSQGPAYGYTF.

V is TRBV9 and J is TRBJ2-1; D gene uncertain. This CDR3 comprises 12 residues. Germline values: CDR1 SGDLS, CDR2 YYNGEE. Trimming pared 3 bases from V and 0 bases from J, leaving 1 base between. For the CDR3, the DNA is TGTGCCAGCAGCGACTCCTACAATGAGCAGTTCTTC. It yields the protein CASSDSYNEQFF.

This clone has more than one count but fewer than ten. The chain is built from TRBV7-2 and TRBJ2-3, with 7 bases that match TRBD1. Germline V gives CDR1 SGHTA, CDR2 FQGNSA. V dropped 0 bases and J dropped 2; count of bases not matched to a gene: 2. The CDR3 length is 15 residues. The CDR3 is CASSLAGQTTDTQYF. The CDR3 DNA reads as TGTGCCAGCAGCTTAGCGGGACAGACCACAGATACGCAGTATTTT. The full variable domain, with the rest looked up from reference TRBV7-2 and TRBJ2-3, is GAGVSQSPSNKVTEKGKDVELRCDPISGHTALYWYRQSLGQGLEFLIYFQGNSAPDKSGLPSDRFSAERTGGSVSTLTIQRTQQEDSAVYLCASSLAGQTTDTQYFGPGTRLTVL.

The rearrangement joins TRBV7-2 to TRBJ2-2, with D tentatively TRBD2 (6 bases). The CDR3 contains 16 residues. The V end lost 5 bases, the J end lost 3 bases, and 16 bases lay between the germline ends. Germline assignment: CDR1 SGHTA and CDR2 FQGNSA. CDR3 coding DNA: TGTGCCAGCAGCCCAGGGCCGCGGGATTACACCGGGGAGCTGTTTTTT. As protein: CASSPGPRDYTGELFF.

The genes are TRBV7-2 and TRBJ2-5, with D possibly being TRBD2 (6 bases). V gave up 5 bases and J gave up 3 bases, with 13 bases separating them. This CDR3 is 14 amino acids long. Germline V gives CDR1 SGHTA, CDR2 FQGNSA. CDR3 amino acids: CASSAAGWEETQYF. The CDR3 bases are TGTGCCAGCAGCGCAGCGGGTTGGGAAGAGACCCAGTACTTC.

With respect to this clone: The sample carries other DNA sequences with the same CDR3. V is TRBV4-3 and J is TRBJ1-1, with unresolved D. The germline CDR1 and CDR2 sequences are LGHNA and YSLEER. The CDR3 consists of 14 residues. Trimming pared 0 bases from V and 3 bases from J, leaving 8 bases between. The CDR3 DNA follows: TGCGCCAGCAGCCAAGACCCGAGGGACACTGAAGCTTTCTTT. Protein: CASSQDPRDTEAFF.

The genes are TRBV30 and TRBJ1-1, with TRBD1 matching 12 bases. The length of the CDR3 is 13 residues. After removal of 2 bases from V and 11 bases from J, the junction contained 6 bases not matched to a gene. The germline V gene has CDR1 GTSNPN and CDR2 SVGIG (reference sequence). CDR3 DNA sequence: TGTGCCTGGAGTCCGGGACAGGGGGCTTCTGCTTTCTTT. Amino acid sequence: CAWSPGQGASAFF.

This sequence joins TRBV30 and TRBJ1-3; TRBD1 matches at 7 bases. V was pared by 2 bases and J by 4 bases, with 5 bases of the junction left unmatched. The germline V gene encodes CDR1 GTSNPN and CDR2 SVGIG (reference sequence). The CDR3 runs to 14 residues. This CDR3 reads CAWSLDRSGNTIYF. In DNA, the CDR3 is TGTGCCTGGAGTTTGGACAGGTCCGGAAACACCATATATTTT.

The rearrangement uses TRBV4-3 and TRBJ2-1; D gene uncertain. CDR3 length equals 15 residues. Trimming cost V 1 base and J 4 bases, with 11 bases left between them. Germline assignment: CDR1 LGHNA and CDR2 YSLEER. The CDR3 here is CASSQGQADYNEQFF. The CDR3, as DNA: TGCGCCAGCAGCCAAGGACAAGCAGATTACAATGAGCAGTTCTTC.

A few counts support this clone. This sequence joins TRBV11-1 and TRBJ2-4, with D possibly matching TRBD1 (6 bases). Germline assignment: CDR1 SGHAT and CDR2 FQDESV (reference sequence). The CDR3 covers 16 residues. Trimming pared 4 bases from V and 1 base from J, leaving 14 bases between. CDR3 sequence: CASSSGGSIAKNIQYF. CDR3 nucleotide sequence: TGTGCCAGCAGCTCTGGGGGCTCTATCGCCAAAAACATTCAGTACTTC.

This clone has a handful of counts. V usage is TRBV5-5 and J usage is TRBJ2-7; TRBD2 matches at 9 bases. CDR3 length equals 16 residues. CDR1 is SGHKS, CDR2 YYEKEE, per germline (reference sequence). Trimming removed 0 bases from V and 2 bases from J; junction bases left unmatched: 6. The CDR3 region is CASSLDSGSGPYEQYF. In DNA, the CDR3 is TGTGCCAGCAGCTTGGATAGCGGGAGTGGTCCCTACGAGCAGTACTTC.

This clone was seen more than once but under ten times. The chain links TRBV4-1 to TRBJ2-7, with D perhaps given as TRBD1 or TRBD2 (5 bases each). The CDR3 runs to 15 residues. Germline loops: CDR1 MGHRA, CDR2 YSYEKL. V was clipped by 4 bases and J by 2 bases, with 15 bases between them. The CDR3 region has the DNA TGCGCCAGCAGCCGAGAAGGGACGGCAACCTACGAGCAGTACTTC. As protein: CASSREGTATYEQYF.

This clone was seen a handful of times. The CDR3 loop reads CSVWTGLDTEAFF. CDR3 sequence (DNA): TGCAGCGTTTGGACAGGGTTGGACACTGAAGCTTTCTTT. J is TRBJ1-1 and V is TRBV29-1; TRBD1 matches 8 bases. This CDR3 is 13 amino acids long. V shed 5 bases and J 3 bases; nucleotides not matched to a gene: 5. Looked up from germline, CDR1 is SQVTM and CDR2 is ANQGSEA. Filled out from reference TRBV29-1 and TRBJ1-1, the complete variable domain reads SAVISQKPSRDICQRGTSLTIQCQVDSQVTMMFWYRQQPGQSLTLIATANQGSEATYESGFVIDKFPISRPNLTFSTLTVSNMSPEDSSIYLCSVWTGLDTEAFFGQGTRLTVV.

This clone was counted only a few times. The chain has TRBV29-1 and TRBJ1-4; D call uncertain. The ends were cut back, 5 bases at V and 6 bases at J, with 10 bases in the middle. This CDR3 region has 12 residues. Germline V CDR1 and CDR2: SQVTM, ANQGSEA. The CDR3 coding sequence is TGCAGCGTTTGGGCAGGAGATGAAAAACTGTTTTTT. It codes for CSVWAGDEKLFF.

The table lists this clone with a few counts. V gene TRBV4-2 combines with J gene TRBJ1-2, with D possibly being TRBD1 (6 bases). The CDR3 spans 14 residues. The V gene's germline CDR1 is LGHNA and CDR2 YNFKEQ. V lost 1 base to trimming and J lost 4 bases, with 10 bases between them. The CDR3 nucleotides are TGTGCCAGCAGCCAAGCCAGGGGAATCTATGGCTACACCTTC. This translates into CASSQARGIYGYTF.

This clone appeared a few times. The CDR3 loop reads CASSVGGSGSFGQYF. The CDR3 bases are TGTGCCAGCAGCGTAGGTGGTAGCGGGAGCTTTGGGCAGTACTTC. This chain joins TRBV9 and TRBJ2-7, with 9 bases that match TRBD2. The CDR3 runs to 15 residues. The germline gives CDR1 SGDLS, CDR2 YYNGEE. The V segment lost 0 bases and the J segment 9 bases; nucleotides outside the gene matches: 10.